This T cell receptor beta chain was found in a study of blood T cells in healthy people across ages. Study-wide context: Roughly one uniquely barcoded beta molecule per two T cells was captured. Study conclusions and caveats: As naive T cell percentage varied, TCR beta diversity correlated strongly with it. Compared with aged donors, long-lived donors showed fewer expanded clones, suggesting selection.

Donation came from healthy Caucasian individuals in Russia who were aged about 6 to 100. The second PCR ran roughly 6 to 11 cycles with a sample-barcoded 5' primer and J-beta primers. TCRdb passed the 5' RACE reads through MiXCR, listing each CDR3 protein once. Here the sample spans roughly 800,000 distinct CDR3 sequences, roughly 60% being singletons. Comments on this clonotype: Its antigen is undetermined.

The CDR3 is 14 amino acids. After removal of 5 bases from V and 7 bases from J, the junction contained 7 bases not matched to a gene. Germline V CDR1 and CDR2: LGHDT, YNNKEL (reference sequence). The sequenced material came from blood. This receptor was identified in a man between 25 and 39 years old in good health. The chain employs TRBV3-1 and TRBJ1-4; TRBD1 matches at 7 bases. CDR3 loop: CASSVVGTAEKLFF. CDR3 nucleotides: TGTGCCAGCAGCGTCGTCGGGACAGCTGAAAAACTGTTTTTT.